These 14 T cell receptor beta chains were sequenced from one sample in a study of OX40 agonist ivuxolimab in advanced cancers. The table came from immunoSEQ multiplex PCR; TCRdb's copy has only in-frame clones and leaves some out. The sample contains around 66,000 clones, 85% of which appear only once. The source was CD4+ or CD8+ T cells sorted from blood, collected in a trial of the OX40 agonist ivuxolimab. These receptors were obtained from an adult with an advanced solid tumor such as melanoma, head and neck, liver or kidney cancer.

V gene TRBV5-1 combines with J gene TRBJ1-2; D is undetermined. CDR1 and CDR2 from the germline V gene are SGHRS and YFSETQ. The CDR3 loop spans 15 amino acids. V shed 1 base and J shed 0 bases, with 10 bases lying between them. The CDR3 region is CASSLLSAANYGYTF. The CDR3 coding sequence is TGCGCCAGCAGCTTGCTGTCGGCTGCTAACTATGGCTACACCTTC.

This chain links TRBV29-1 with TRBJ2-6; 12 bases fit TRBD1. In germline, CDR1 is SQVTM, CDR2 ANQGSEA. The CDR3 consists of 16 residues. V gave up 4 bases and J gave up 1 base; unmatched junction bases: 2. In DNA, the CDR3 is TGCAGCGTTGGGGGACAGGGGGCATCTGGGGCCAACGTCCTGACTTTC. It is translated as CSVGGQGASGANVLTF.

The rearrangement links TRBV4-3 to TRBJ2-1; 9 bases align to TRBD1. The germline CDR1 and CDR2 sequences are LGHNA and YSLEER. Trimming took 1 base from V and 9 from J; bases not matched to a gene: 4. The CDR3 is made up of 14 amino acids. CDR3 sequence reads: CASSQGTGVGEQFF. CDR3 sequence (DNA): TGCGCCAGCAGCCAAGGGACAGGGGTGGGTGAGCAGTTCTTC.

This chain uses TRBV7-8 with TRBJ2-1; weak D call: TRBD2 (7 bases). The V end lost 6 bases, the J end lost 9 bases, and 18 bases lay between the germline ends. The CDR3 runs 14 residues. The germline CDR1 and CDR2 sequences are SGHVS and FQNEAQ. The CDR3 protein is CASRNWEGGAEQFF. The CDR3, as DNA: TGTGCCAGCAGAAATTGGGAGGGGGGGGCTGAGCAGTTCTTC.

This clone was counted a single time. V and J are TRBV29-1 and TRBJ1-1; TRBD1 agrees at 8 bases. V lost 7 bases, J lost 11 bases, and 9 bases stayed unmatched. Germline values: CDR1 SQVTM, CDR2 ANQGSEA. This CDR3 is built from 11 residues. CDR3 nucleotides: TGCAGCGGGGGGCAGGGGGCACAGGCTTTCTTT. Translation gives CSGGQGAQAFF.

This clone was detected only once. The V call is TRBV5-5, the J call TRBJ1-6; D gene uncertain. Trimming left V 0 bases short and J 9 bases short, with 16 bases between. Per germline, CDR1 SGHKS and CDR2 YYEKEE (reference sequence). There are 16 residues in the CDR3. The chain's CDR3 is CASSLDEGSPISPLHF. In DNA, the CDR3 is TGTGCCAGCAGCTTGGATGAGGGCTCTCCTATTTCACCCCTCCACTTT.

The chain recombines TRBV30 with TRBJ1-5; tentative D call: TRBD1 (5 bases). With 1 base removed from V and 5 bases from J, the gap between germline ends came to 9 bases. CDR1 and CDR2 from the germline V gene are GTSNPN and SVGIG (reference sequence). The CDR3 covers 13 residues. The CDR3, as DNA: TGTGCCTGGAGTGACGGGGCCCATCAGCCCCAGCATTTT. Its translation: CAWSDGAHQPQHF.

V and J are TRBV28 and TRBJ1-5; 8 nucleotides align to TRBD1. This CDR3 spans 15 amino acids. Germline CDR1 MDHEN, CDR2 SYDVKM. V lost 4 bases and J lost 2; bases outside the gene matches: 4. The CDR3 nucleotides read TGTGCCAGCAGTTCTCCGGGACAGGGCAATCAGCCCCAGCATTTT. This encodes CASSSPGQGNQPQHF.

In its sample, this clone was seen a few times. CDR3 coding DNA: TGTGCCAGCAGCTTCGGACAGGGAGTTCGCTACACCTTC. Protein product: CASSFGQGVRYTF. The chain employs TRBV28 and TRBJ1-2, with 8 bases identical to TRBD1. V lost 6 bases, J lost 9 bases, and 9 bases stayed unmatched. Germline CDR1 MDHEN, CDR2 SYDVKM. The CDR3 loop spans 13 amino acids.

The V and J genes are TRBV10-1 and TRBJ2-5, with D perhaps matching TRBD2 (6 bases). CDR1 and CDR2 from the germline V gene are WNHNN and SYGVQD (reference sequence). This CDR3 is built from 15 residues. Trimming stripped 5 bases from V and 1 base from J, with 14 bases between. The chain's CDR3 is CASSPGVVGQETQYF. CDR3 DNA sequence: TGCGCCAGCAGTCCGGGAGTGGTTGGCCAAGAGACCCAGTACTTC.

This clone was seen a few times. The chain couples TRBV7-9 to TRBJ1-2; D is uncertain. Trimming removed 5 bases at V and 6 bases at J, with 13 bases between. The germline V gene has CDR1 SEHNR and CDR2 FQNEAQ (reference sequence). CDR3 size: 13 residues. Here the CDR3 DNA reads TGTGCCAGCAGCCCGCCGGATATCCATGGCTACACCTTC. This encodes CASSPPDIHGYTF.

The V and J genes are TRBV7-3 and TRBJ1-1; 9 bases map to TRBD1. Germline V gives CDR1 SGHTA, CDR2 FQGTGA. J gave up 4 bases and V 5 bases, and 5 bases lay outside the gene matches. The CDR3 extends over 14 amino acids. The CDR3 reads CASSENRGLTEAFF. The CDR3 nucleotides are TGTGCCAGCAGCGAAAACAGGGGGCTCACTGAAGCTTTCTTT. Supplemented by reference TRBV7-3 and TRBJ1-1, the full variable domain reads GAGVSQTPSNKVTEKGKYVELRCDPISGHTALYWYRQSLGQGPEFLIYFQGTGAADDSGLPNDRFFAVRPEGSVSTLKIQRTERGDSAVYLCASSENRGLTEAFFGQGTRLTVV.

The chain joins TRBV5-1 to TRBJ1-5; D might be TRBD1 (5 bases). There are 14 residues in the CDR3. Germline CDR1 SGHRS, CDR2 YFSETQ. Between the trimmed V and J ends, which lost 1 base and 3 bases, there was a span of 8 bases. CDR3 coding DNA: TGCGCCAGCAGCTTGACAGGAAACAATCAGCCCCAGCATTTT. Encoded protein: CASSLTGNNQPQHF.

The chain uses TRBV11-3 and TRBJ2-2; 7 bases are shared with TRBD1. The V and J ends lost 7 bases and 4 bases, in that order; junction bases with no gene match: 6. CDR3 size: 14 residues. Germline CDR1 is SGHNT and CDR2 is YENEEA. The CDR3 bases are TGTGCCAGCACCTCGGGACAGACCACCGGGGAGCTGTTTTTT. It yields the protein CASTSGQTTGELFF.